This TCR beta chain is from a study of early T cells in non-severe SARS-CoV-2 infection. Study details: Sequenced bulk RNA came from whole blood that was unsorted, and chains were unpaired. Study-wide findings and caveats: Sequences matched to VDJdb favored anti-spike CD8 responses, while private and CD4 specificities were missed.

This clonotype was recorded at least ten times. Its antigen is still unknown. Each cDNA molecule carried a unique molecular identifier. Each CDR3 protein gets one entry after TCRdb re-called the 5' RACE reads with MiXCR. The top ten hold more than 5% of the sample, which has about 27,000 distinct CDR3 sequences, about 4% seen once. The CDR3 length is 14 residues. The germline CDR1 and CDR2 sequences are SGHTA and FQGTGA. Losses at the gene ends were 2 bases for V and 4 bases for J; bases not matched to a gene: 2. The chain joins TRBV7-3 to TRBJ1-1; 9 bases are shared with TRBD1. The sample comprised whole blood. The TCR originated in an adult who was a healthcare worker with PCR-confirmed SARS-CoV-2 infection or an uninfected control (not recorded which). Written as DNA, the CDR3 is TGTGCCAGCAGCTTAGGGACAGGGCGCACTGAAGCTTTCTTT. Its translation is CASSLGTGRTEAFF.